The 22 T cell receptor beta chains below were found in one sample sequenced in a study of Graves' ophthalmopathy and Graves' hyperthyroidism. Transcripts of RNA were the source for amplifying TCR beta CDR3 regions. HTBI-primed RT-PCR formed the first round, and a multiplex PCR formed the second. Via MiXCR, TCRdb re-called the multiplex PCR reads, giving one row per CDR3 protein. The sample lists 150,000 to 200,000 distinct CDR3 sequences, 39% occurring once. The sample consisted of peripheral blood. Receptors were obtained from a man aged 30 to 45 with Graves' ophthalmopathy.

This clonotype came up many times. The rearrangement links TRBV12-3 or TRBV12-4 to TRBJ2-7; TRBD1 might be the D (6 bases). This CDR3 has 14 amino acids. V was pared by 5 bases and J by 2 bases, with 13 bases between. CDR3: CASSLTGSPYEQYF. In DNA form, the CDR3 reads TGTGCCAGCAGTCTTACAGGGTCCCCCTACGAGCAGTACTTC.

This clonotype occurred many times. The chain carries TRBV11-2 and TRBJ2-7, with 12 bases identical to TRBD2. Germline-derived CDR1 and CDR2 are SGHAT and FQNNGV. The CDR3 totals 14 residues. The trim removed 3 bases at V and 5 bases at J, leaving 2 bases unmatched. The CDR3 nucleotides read TGTGCCAGCAGCTTGACTAGCGGGAGCCACGAGCAGTACTTC. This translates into CASSLTSGSHEQYF.

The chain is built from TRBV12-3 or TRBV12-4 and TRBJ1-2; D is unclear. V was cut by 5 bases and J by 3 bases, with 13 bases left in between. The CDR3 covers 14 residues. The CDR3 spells CASSTHAEDYGYTF. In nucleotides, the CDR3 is TGTGCCAGCAGTACCCATGCCGAGGACTATGGCTACACCTTC.

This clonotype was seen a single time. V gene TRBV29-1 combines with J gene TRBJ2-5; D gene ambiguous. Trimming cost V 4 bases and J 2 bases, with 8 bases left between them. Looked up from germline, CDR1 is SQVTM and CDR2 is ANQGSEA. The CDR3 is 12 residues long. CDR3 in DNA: TGCAGCGTTGGGTCACAGCAAGAGACCCAGTACTTC. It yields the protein CSVGSQQETQYF.

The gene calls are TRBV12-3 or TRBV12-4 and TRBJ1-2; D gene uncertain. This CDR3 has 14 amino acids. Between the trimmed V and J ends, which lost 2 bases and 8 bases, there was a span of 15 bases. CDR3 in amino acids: CASSLFRVGSGYTF. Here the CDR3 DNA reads TGTGCCAGCAGTTTATTCCGTGTGGGAAGCGGCTACACCTTC.

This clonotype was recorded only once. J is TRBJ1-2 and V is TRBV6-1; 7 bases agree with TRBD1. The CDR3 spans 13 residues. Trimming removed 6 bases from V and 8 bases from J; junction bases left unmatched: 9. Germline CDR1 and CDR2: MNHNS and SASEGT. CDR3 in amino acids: CASSPEQGIGYTF. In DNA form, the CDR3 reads TGTGCCAGCAGCCCTGAACAGGGGATCGGCTACACCTTC.

The CDR3 spells CASSFLNTIYF. The CDR3, as DNA: TGTGCCAGCAGCTTTCTGAACACCATATATTTT. The chain links TRBV6-2 or TRBV6-3 to TRBJ1-3; D gene unclear. From germline, CDR1 is MNHEY and CDR2 SVGEGT. V was pared by 6 bases and J by 7 bases, with 7 bases between. The CDR3 has 11 amino acids.

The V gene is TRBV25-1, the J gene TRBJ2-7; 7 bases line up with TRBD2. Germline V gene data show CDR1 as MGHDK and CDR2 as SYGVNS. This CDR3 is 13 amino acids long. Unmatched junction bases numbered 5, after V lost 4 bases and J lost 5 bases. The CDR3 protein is CASSGGGVNEQYF. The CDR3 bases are TGTGCCAGCAGTGGGGGGGGAGTTAACGAGCAGTACTTC.

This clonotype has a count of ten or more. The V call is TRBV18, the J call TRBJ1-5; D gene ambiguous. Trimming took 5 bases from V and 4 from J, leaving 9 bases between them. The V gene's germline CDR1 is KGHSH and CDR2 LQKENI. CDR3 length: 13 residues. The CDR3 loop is CASSALSNQPQHF. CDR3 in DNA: TGTGCCAGCTCAGCCCTTAGTAATCAGCCCCAGCATTTT. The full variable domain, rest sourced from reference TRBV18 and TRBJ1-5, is NAGVMQNPRHLVRRRGQEARLRCSPMKGHSHVYWYRQLPEEGLKFMVYLQKENIIDESGMPKERFSAEFPKEGPSILRIQQVVRGDSAAYFCASSALSNQPQHFGDGTRLSIL.

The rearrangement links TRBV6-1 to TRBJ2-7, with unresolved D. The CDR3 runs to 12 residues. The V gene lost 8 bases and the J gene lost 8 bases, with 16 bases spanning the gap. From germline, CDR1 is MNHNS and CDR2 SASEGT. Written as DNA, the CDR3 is TGTGCCAGCCGTGGGATCGATTGGAAGCAGTACTTC. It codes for CASRGIDWKQYF.

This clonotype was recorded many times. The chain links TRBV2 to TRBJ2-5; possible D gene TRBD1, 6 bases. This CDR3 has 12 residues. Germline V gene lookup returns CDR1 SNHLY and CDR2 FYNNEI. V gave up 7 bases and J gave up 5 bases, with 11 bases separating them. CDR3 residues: CASTSQGETQYF. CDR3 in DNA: TGTGCCAGCACCTCCCAGGGGGAGACCCAGTACTTC.

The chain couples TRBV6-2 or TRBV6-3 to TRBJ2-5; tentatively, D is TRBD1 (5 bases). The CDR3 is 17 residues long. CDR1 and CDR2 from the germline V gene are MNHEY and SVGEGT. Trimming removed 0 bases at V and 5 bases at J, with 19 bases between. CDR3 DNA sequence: TGTGCCAGCAGTTACTCGATAGGGCAGGGTCGGTTGGAGACCCAGTACTTC. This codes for CASSYSIGQGRLETQYF.

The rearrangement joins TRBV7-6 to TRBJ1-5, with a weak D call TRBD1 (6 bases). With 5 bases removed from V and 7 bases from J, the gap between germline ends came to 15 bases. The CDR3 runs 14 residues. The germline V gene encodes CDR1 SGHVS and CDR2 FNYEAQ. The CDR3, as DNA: TGTGCCAGCAGCCCCGACAGGTTCGGGCAGCCCCAGCATTTT. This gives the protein CASSPDRFGQPQHF.

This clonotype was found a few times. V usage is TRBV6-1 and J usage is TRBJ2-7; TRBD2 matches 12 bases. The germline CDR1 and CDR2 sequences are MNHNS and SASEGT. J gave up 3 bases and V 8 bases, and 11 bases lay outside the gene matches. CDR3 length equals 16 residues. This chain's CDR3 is CASGRELAGGGYEQYF. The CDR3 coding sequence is TGTGCCAGCGGCAGGGAACTAGCGGGAGGAGGCTACGAGCAGTACTTC.

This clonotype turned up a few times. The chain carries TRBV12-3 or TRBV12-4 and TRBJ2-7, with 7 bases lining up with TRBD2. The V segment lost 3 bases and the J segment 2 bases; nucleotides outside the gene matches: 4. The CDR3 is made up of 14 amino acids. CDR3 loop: CASSFGLDAYEQYF. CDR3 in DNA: TGTGCCAGCAGTTTCGGACTAGACGCCTACGAGCAGTACTTC.

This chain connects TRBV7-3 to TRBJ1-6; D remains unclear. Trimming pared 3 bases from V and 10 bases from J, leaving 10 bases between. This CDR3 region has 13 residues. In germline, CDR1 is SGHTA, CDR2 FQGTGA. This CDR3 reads CASSLAEGSPLHF. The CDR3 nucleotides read TGTGCCAGCAGCTTGGCGGAAGGCTCACCCCTCCACTTT. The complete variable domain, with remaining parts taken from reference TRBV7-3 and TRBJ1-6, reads GAGVSQTPSNKVTEKGKYVELRCDPISGHTALYWYRQSLGQGPEFLIYFQGTGAADDSGLPNDRFFAVRPEGSVSTLKIQRTERGDSAVYLCASSLAEGSPLHFGNGTRLTVT.

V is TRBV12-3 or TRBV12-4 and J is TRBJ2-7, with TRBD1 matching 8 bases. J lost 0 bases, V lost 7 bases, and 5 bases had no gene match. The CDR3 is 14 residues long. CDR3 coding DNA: TGTGCCAGCAAGGACAGGGACCCCTCCTACGAGCAGTACTTC. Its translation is CASKDRDPSYEQYF.

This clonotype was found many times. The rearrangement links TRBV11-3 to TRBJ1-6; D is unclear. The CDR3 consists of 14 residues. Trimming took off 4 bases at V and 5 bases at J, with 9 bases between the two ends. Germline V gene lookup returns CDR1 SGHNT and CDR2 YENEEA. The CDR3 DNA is TGTGCCAGCAGCTCAGGACGGGATAATTCACCCCTCCACTTT. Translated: CASSSGRDNSPLHF.

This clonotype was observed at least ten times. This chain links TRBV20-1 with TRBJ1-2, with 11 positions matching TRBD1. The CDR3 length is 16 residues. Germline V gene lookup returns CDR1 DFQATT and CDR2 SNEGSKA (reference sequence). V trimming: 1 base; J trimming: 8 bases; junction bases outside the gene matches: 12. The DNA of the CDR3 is TGCAGTGCTAGAGTCCTTTCGGACAGGGGGCATGGCGGCTACACCTTC. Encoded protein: CSARVLSDRGHGGYTF.

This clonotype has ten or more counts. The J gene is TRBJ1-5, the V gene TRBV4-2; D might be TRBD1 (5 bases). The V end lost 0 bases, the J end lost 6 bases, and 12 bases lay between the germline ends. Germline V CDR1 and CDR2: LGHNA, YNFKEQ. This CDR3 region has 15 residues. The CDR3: CASSQELQVRQPQHF. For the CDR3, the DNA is TGTGCCAGCAGCCAAGAGTTACAGGTGCGTCAGCCCCAGCATTTT.

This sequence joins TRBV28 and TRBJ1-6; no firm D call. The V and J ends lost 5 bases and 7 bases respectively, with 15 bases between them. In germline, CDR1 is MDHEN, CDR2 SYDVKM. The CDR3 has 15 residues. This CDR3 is CASSPSRGPNSPLHF. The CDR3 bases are TGTGCCAGCAGTCCGTCCCGAGGGCCCAATTCACCCCTCCACTTT. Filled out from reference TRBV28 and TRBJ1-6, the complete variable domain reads DVKVTQSSRYLVKRTGEKVFLECVQDMDHENMFWYRQDPGLGLRLIYFSYDVKMKEKGDIPEGYSVSREKKERFSLILESASTNQTSMYLCASSPSRGPNSPLHFGNGTRLTVT.

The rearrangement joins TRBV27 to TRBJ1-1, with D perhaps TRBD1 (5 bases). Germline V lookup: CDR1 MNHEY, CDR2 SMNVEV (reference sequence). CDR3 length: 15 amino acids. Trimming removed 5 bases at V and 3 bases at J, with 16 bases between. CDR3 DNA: TGTGCCAGCAGTCGCTCGAGGGGAGGGGACACTGAAGCTTTCTTT. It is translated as CASSRSRGGDTEAFF.